The clone carrying this TCR beta chain was observed a handful of times. The authors' processing: Estimates of nucleated cell counts were drawn from the amplification of reference gene primers. The table came from immunoSEQ multiplex PCR; TCRdb's copy has only in-frame clones and leaves some out. V and J calls and clone size come straight from that table; D and trimming were deduced from the DNA. The table records 140,000 to 150,000 clones, roughly 84% of them present only once. This entry belongs to a study of blood T cell repertoires in COVID-19. As for the study in general: PBMCs, B-cell-depleted T cells, or T cells provided the cDNA or gDNA that made up the material.

Sequences were obtained from peripheral blood. This TCR was sampled from a human donor in a cohort sampled during active COVID-19.

The CDR3 loop is CASGRLADTGELFF. The CDR3 nucleotides read TGTGCCAGCGGGAGACTAGCGGACACCGGGGAGCTGTTTTTT. The chain links TRBV2 to TRBJ2-2, with TRBD2 matching over 9 bases. The CDR3 runs to 14 residues. Germline assignment: CDR1 SNHLY and CDR2 FYNNEI. V gave up 8 bases and J gave up 3 bases; unmatched junction bases: 4.